The T cell receptor beta chain under discussion was sequenced for a study of response to subunit inactivated influenza vaccine. As for this clonotype: Its antigen is not identified.

Study results and caveats: Seasonal influenza vaccination, on each occasion, was suggested by the authors to recruit few new T cells.

MiXCR was run by TCRdb on the RT-PCR reads, yielding one entry per CDR3 protein. This sample carries approximately 490,000 distinct CDR3 sequences, less than 7.5% of them seen once, and the ten largest clones take about an eighth. The sample in question was PBMCs from blood, obtained roughly 24 months after vaccination. This sequence originates from a man between 50 and 70 years old who received an inactivated influenza vaccine.

The CDR3 is CASSSDRHIGTSGGYEQYF. CDR3 DNA sequence: TGTGCCAGCAGCTCCGACAGGCATATAGGGACTAGCGGGGGCTACGAGCAGTACTTC. The chain employs TRBV7-8 and TRBJ2-7, with 14 bases fitting TRBD2. CDR1 and CDR2 (germline): SGHVS, FQNEAQ. The CDR3 runs to 19 residues. J gave up 3 bases and V 4 bases, and 14 bases lay outside the gene matches. The full variable domain, rest sourced from reference TRBV7-8 and TRBJ2-7, is GAGVSQSPRYKVAKRGQDVALRCDPISGHVSLFWYQQALGQGPEFLTYFQNEAQLDKSGLPSDRFFAERPEGSVSTLKIQRTQQEDSAVYLCASSSDRHIGTSGGYEQYFGPGTRLTVT.